These T cell receptor beta chains were read from a single sample in a study of radiation and T cells in renal cell carcinoma. Libraries were prepared by immunoSEQ multiplex PCR; TCRdb keeps only in-frame clonotypes and omits some of them. Of 110,000 to 150,000 clones in the sample, around nine tenths were seen once. Source: blood, taken from a patient whose treatment included radiotherapy and nephrectomy. These receptors all stem from a woman between 45 and 65 years old with renal cell carcinoma. CDR3s include the opening cysteine and the closing phenylalanine or tryptophan.

>TRBV5-1|TRBJ2-7
CASSLGHRDTTYEQYF
>TRBV19|TRBJ1-4
CASSQTRATNEKLFF
>TRBV10-1|TRBJ1-1
CASSDSFGEGAFF
>TRBV5-6|TRBJ2-3
CASSWDASTDTQYF
>TRBV30|TRBJ1-2
CAWSGLPGQPRMSGYTF
>TRBV6-5|TRBJ1-5
CASRPTGSGGQPQHF
>TRBV7-9|TRBJ1-1
CASSLADTTPLAFF
>TRBV11-1|TRBJ2-7
CASSLSRQTSYEQYF
>TRBV6-5|TRBJ2-2
CASNLRINTGELFF
>TRBV5-6|TRBJ1-2
CASSSLAAPLIANYGYTF
>TRBV6-5|TRBJ2-3
CASSYGRGDTQYF
>TRBV9|TRBJ2-4
CASSVEAGGTGGNIQYF
>TRBV10-3|TRBJ1-5
CAISEHREPPGSAQHF
>TRBV9|TRBJ2-2
CASSRSRDTGELFF
>TRBV2|TRBJ2-3
CASSEANFRLSRTDTQYF
>TRBV6-5|TRBJ2-7
CASSPTGTGSIEQYF
>TRBV13|TRBJ1-4
CASSLGLGGTEKLFF
>TRBV19|TRBJ1-2
CASSQLVQQIYGYTF
>TRBV29-1|TRBJ2-3
CSVVAGSSGAGDTQYF
>TRBV9|TRBJ2-5
CASSVTSTGGTQYF
>TRBV5-1|TRBJ2-1
CASSVGGGYNEQFF